Listed below are T cell receptor beta chains from one sample, sequenced in a study of blood T cells in healthy people across ages. TCRdb reanalysed the 5' RACE reads using MiXCR and keeps one entry per CDR3 protein. The repertoire holds over 1.5 million distinct CDR3 sequences, with 49% as singletons. The sequenced material came from blood. These TCRs come from a woman aged 40 to 55 in good health. Each CDR3 is given with its conserved first and last residue. A D gene is named only where the DNA matches it firmly. Clone size is stated in some rows and not others, as once, few, many or a class when expanded.

j_gene,v_gene,d_gene,abundance,CDR3nt,CDR3aa
TRBJ2-3,TRBV10-3,.,.,TGTGCCATCAGTGATAGGGGGGCCATAGATACGCAGTATTTT,CAISDRGAIDTQYF
TRBJ2-1,TRBV27,.,.,TGTGCCAGCATGGGTATGCGAGGGAAGGGTGAGCAGTTCTTC,CASMGMRGKGEQFF
TRBJ2-1,TRBV10-3,TRBD1,.,TGTGCCATCAGTGAGACACAGGGGGTGGATGAGCAGTTCTTC,CAISETQGVDEQFF
TRBJ2-5,TRBV12-3/TRBV12-4,.,many,TGTGCCAGCAGCTTTTGGGGTCGGGAGACCCAGTACTTC,CASSFWGRETQYF
TRBJ1-4,TRBV7-2,TRBD1,.,TGTGCCAGCAGCTTAGCAGGGACAGTTAATGAAAAACTGTTTTTT,CASSLAGTVNEKLFF
TRBJ2-3,TRBV6-2/TRBV6-3,TRBD1,many,TGTGCCAGCATGAGACAGGGGCGCACAGATACGCAGTATTTT,CASMRQGRTDTQYF
TRBJ2-7,TRBV29-1,.,.,TGCAGCGAAGCCCAAACCGGTAATGAGCAGTACTTC,CSEAQTGNEQYF
TRBJ2-7,TRBV7-8,.,.,TGTGCCAGCAGCTTAAGACTTACTTTCGAGCAGTACTTC,CASSLRLTFEQYF
TRBJ1-2,TRBV29-1,.,few,TGCAGCGTTGGGCCCTCCAACTATGGCTACACCTTC,CSVGPSNYGYTF
TRBJ2-7,TRBV7-9,.,few,TGTGCCAGCAGCTGTTGTCCCGGGAGCTTTTACGAGCAGTACTTC,CASSCCPGSFYEQYF
TRBJ1-6,TRBV6-1,.,few,TGTGCCAGCAGGCTACAGGGTTTCGATTCACCCCCCCACTTT,CASRLQGFDSPPHF
TRBJ1-2,TRBV15,.,.,TGTGCCACCAGCAGAGGAGACAGCCGTCTGGGCTACACCTTC,CATSRGDSRLGYTF
TRBJ1-2,TRBV21-1,.,few,TGTGCCAGCAGCAAAGTAAAGCCTTGCGGCTACACCTTC,CASSKVKPCGYTF
TRBJ2-7,TRBV20-1,TRBD1,.,TGCAGTGCTAGGAGTACAGGGGAAGGGGCTGCCTACGAGCAGTACTTC,CSARSTGEGAAYEQYF
TRBJ2-7,TRBV4-2,.,once,TGTGCCAGCAGCCAAGCCCCTCGACAGGACTACGAGCAGTACTTC,CASSQAPRQDYEQYF
TRBJ2-5,TRBV12-3/TRBV12-4,TRBD1,.,TGTGCCAGCAGTGTAGCGACAGGGTGGGAGCAGTACTTC,CASSVATGWEQYF
TRBJ1-4,TRBV6-5,.,.,TGTGCCAGCAGTTACTTGGAGAGGCCAGCGGAACTGTTTTTT,CASSYLERPAELFF
TRBJ2-4,TRBV4-1,TRBD2,few,TGCGCCAGCAGTCAGACCCGCCTAGCGGGGAACAAAAAAAACATTCAGTACTTC,CASSQTRLAGNKKNIQYF
TRBJ2-1,TRBV10-2,TRBD2,once,TGCGCCAGCAGTGGGGTTCCTTCCGGGACTAGCGGGATCAATGAGCAGTTCTTC,CASSGVPSGTSGINEQFF
TRBJ2-7,TRBV5-1,.,few,TGCGCCAGCAGCTGGGGGGTCACAGGGGAGCAGTACTTC,CASSWGVTGEQYF
TRBJ2-5,TRBV24-1,.,.,TGTGCCCCCCTTCCCGGGTTTATCAAGGCGCAGTACTTC,CAPLPGFIKAQYF
TRBJ2-5,TRBV4-2,TRBD2,.,TGTGCCAGCAGCCAGTCGCGGGGGGGCTATGGTGAGACCCAGTACTTC,CASSQSRGGYGETQYF
TRBJ2-5,TRBV6-5,TRBD2,.,TGTGCCAGCAGTTACCTCGTGGGACTAGCGGGGGGCCGCCAAGAGACCCAGTACTTC,CASSYLVGLAGGRQETQYF
TRBJ2-7,TRBV5-1,.,.,TGCGCCAGCAGCTTGGCCATAAACCGTAGCTCCTACGAGCAGTACTTC,CASSLAINRSSYEQYF
TRBJ2-1,TRBV11-2,TRBD2,.,TGTGCCAGCAGTTCCAGCCTAGCGGGGGGGCCGGCAAGAGAGCAGTTCTTC,CASSSSLAGGPAREQFF
TRBJ2-7,TRBV5-1,TRBD1,few,TGCGCCAGCAGCTGGGACAGAGGAGAAGAGCAGTACTTC,CASSWDRGEEQYF
TRBJ2-1,TRBV30,TRBD1,.,TGTCCGGGAAGGGACAGATCTTACAATGAGCAGTTCTTC,CPGRDRSYNEQFF
TRBJ1-2,TRBV29-1,.,few,TGCAGCGTCGCAGGGTTAGGTGGCTACACCTTC,CSVAGLGGYTF
TRBJ2-5,TRBV12-3/TRBV12-4,.,once,TGTGCCAGCAGTTTCCTAGTGGGCGGGGAAGAGACCCAGTACTTC,CASSFLVGGEETQYF
TRBJ2-3,TRBV4-3,.,.,TGCGCCAGCAGCCAAGATAAGCAGCGGCTGAGCACAGATACGCAGTATTTT,CASSQDKQRLSTDTQYF
TRBJ2-1,TRBV10-3,.,.,TGTGCCATCGGACAAAACAATGAGCAGTTCTTC,CAIGQNNEQFF
TRBJ2-3,TRBV6-5,.,.,TGTGCCAGCAGTTCCACACCCGCGGCTGGCACAGATACGCAGTATTTT,CASSSTPAAGTDTQYF
TRBJ1-2,TRBV11-2,TRBD1,.,TGTGCCAGCAGTCTAGGACAGGGTCTCGGCTACACCTTC,CASSLGQGLGYTF
TRBJ2-7,TRBV20-1,TRBD1,once,TGCAGTGCGCCCGCAGGGGGTGAGCAGTACTTC,CSAPAGGEQYF
TRBJ2-7,TRBV7-2,.,few,TGTGCCAGCAGCTTGGGCGGGGAATTCTACGAGCAGTACTTC,CASSLGGEFYEQYF
TRBJ2-5,TRBV7-9,TRBD1,few,TGTGCCAGCAGCTTAGAAGGGACAGGGACAGAGACCCAGTACTTC,CASSLEGTGTETQYF
TRBJ2-5,TRBV15,.,.,TGTGCCACCAGCAGAGAGCCAGAGTGGAAGGAGACCCAGTACTTC,CATSREPEWKETQYF
TRBJ1-1,TRBV4-2,.,.,TGTGCCAGCAGCCAAGAACGGGCCCAGGGCCGGGAAGCTTTCTTT,CASSQERAQGREAFF
TRBJ1-2,TRBV20-1,TRBD1,.,TGCAGTGCTAGAGTCCCCTCTATTCTAACAGGGGGACTCTATGGCTACACCTTC,CSARVPSILTGGLYGYTF
TRBJ2-5,TRBV6-1,.,.,TGTGCCAGCGCCAGACAGGACCAAGAGACCCAGTACTTC,CASARQDQETQYF